The 10 T cell receptor beta chains below all came from one sample that was sequenced in a study of control samples from healthy donors and cancer patients. Profiling relied on immunoSEQ multiplex PCR, and the TCRdb table lists in-frame clones only, not all of them. The sample yields roughly 120,000 clones, just over 90% seen once. The sample comprised blood. These receptors originate from a woman between 18 and 29 years old in good health.

The gene calls are TRBV7-9 and TRBJ2-3; 8 bases map to TRBD1. There are 14 residues in the CDR3. V was clipped by 9 bases and J by 6 bases; unmatched bases: 11. Germline-derived CDR1 and CDR2 are SEHNR and FQNEAQ (reference sequence). In DNA, the CDR3 is TGTGCCAGTTCGACAGGGGTGATCGGGGATACGCAGTATTTT. As protein: CASSTGVIGDTQYF.

This chain uses TRBV4-1 with TRBJ1-5; no firm D call. V was clipped by 0 bases and J by 5 bases, with 5 bases between them. Germline CDR1 and CDR2: MGHRA and YSYEKL. The CDR3 covers 13 residues. CDR3 sequence: CASSQDLDQPQHF. CDR3 sequence (DNA): TGCGCCAGCAGCCAAGACCTTGATCAGCCCCAGCATTTT.

The chain recombines TRBV7-2 with TRBJ1-3; 8 bases map to TRBD1. V lost 5 bases and J lost 1; bases outside the gene matches: 4. CDR3 size: 15 residues. Germline V gives CDR1 SGHTA, CDR2 FQGNSA. DNA of the CDR3: TGTGCCAGCAGCCCAAGACAGGGGTCTGGAAACACCATATATTTT. Residues: CASSPRQGSGNTIYF.

The rearrangement uses TRBV10-1 and TRBJ2-5; possibly TRBD2 for D (6 bases). This CDR3 contains 19 residues. CDR1 is WNHNN, CDR2 SYGVQD, per germline (reference sequence). Trimming took 3 bases from V and 5 from J, leaving 28 bases between them. CDR3 in amino acids: CASSEWTPSAGPRWETQYF. CDR3 bases: TGCGCCAGCAGTGAATGGACCCCCTCGGCGGGACCTCGGTGGGAGACCCAGTACTTC.

This chain connects TRBV6-5 to TRBJ1-2, with TRBD1 matching over 8 bases. Trimming cost V 2 bases and J 7 bases; bases outside gene matches: 9. Germline lookup yields CDR1 MNHEY and CDR2 SVGAGI. CDR3 length: 15 residues. CDR3 amino acids: CASSYLQGEGFGYTF. Written as DNA, the CDR3 is TGTGCCAGCAGTTACCTACAGGGGGAAGGGTTTGGCTACACCTTC.

This sequence joins TRBV7-9 and TRBJ1-1; D gene unclear. Trimming cost V 2 bases and J 1 base, with 8 bases left between them. CDR3 length equals 14 residues. CDR1 is SEHNR and CDR2 is FQNEAQ in the germline V gene (reference sequence). For the CDR3, the DNA is TGTGCCAGCAGCTTATTCCGCAGGAACACTGAAGCTTTCTTT. Residues: CASSLFRRNTEAFF.

The V gene is TRBV5-5, the J gene TRBJ2-5; TRBD2 is a possible D gene (6 bases). Germline loops: CDR1 SGHKS, CDR2 YYEKEE (reference sequence). Trimming removed 4 bases from V and 4 bases from J, with 11 bases in between. This CDR3 has 13 residues. CDR3 DNA: TGTGCCAGCAGCCCCGCGGGGCGAGAGACCCAGTACTTC. Its translation: CASSPAGRETQYF. The whole variable domain, filled in from reference TRBV5-5 and TRBJ2-5, reads DAGVTQSPTHLIKTRGQQVTLRCSPISGHKSVSWYQQVLGQGPQFIFQYYEKEERGRGNFPDRFSARQFPNYSSELNVNALLLGDSALYLCASSPAGRETQYFGPGTRLLVL.

The chain couples TRBV2 to TRBJ1-5, with no clear D. Germline lookup yields CDR1 SNHLY and CDR2 FYNNEI. The V and J ends lost 1 base and 6 bases respectively, with 7 bases between them. This CDR3 contains 13 residues. This chain's CDR3 is CASSEDSAQPQHF. As DNA, the CDR3 is TGTGCCAGCAGTGAAGACAGTGCTCAGCCCCAGCATTTT.

This chain links TRBV24-1 with TRBJ1-2; a possible D gene is TRBD1 (5 bases). The germline V gene has CDR1 KGHDR and CDR2 SFDVKD. V was trimmed by 3 bases and J by 7 bases, leaving 11 bases between them. The CDR3 extends over 13 amino acids. The CDR3 DNA follows: TGTGCCACCAGTGATGGGGCGCTTCCTGGCTACACCTTC. Translating it yields CATSDGALPGYTF.

This CDR3 reads CAWSPMNTEAFF. For the CDR3, the DNA is TGTGCCTGGAGTCCCATGAACACTGAAGCTTTCTTT. J is TRBJ1-1 and V is TRBV30, with D hard to call. The CDR3 is made up of 12 amino acids. The V gene's germline CDR1 is GTSNPN and CDR2 SVGIG (reference sequence). Deletions cut 2 bases from V and 0 bases from J, with 4 bases between.